The text below deals with one T cell receptor beta chain. Measured with immunoSEQ multiplex PCR; TCRdb has only the in-frame clones, and not every one. The data hold about 200,000 clones, with roughly 90% observed a single time. The length of the CDR3 is 16 residues. Trimming left V 4 bases short and J 0 bases short, with 10 bases between. Germline CDR1 is KGHSY and CDR2 is FQNENV. These data are taken from a study of T cell responses to AZD1222 COVID-19 vaccine. The TCR was taken from an adult who received the AZD1222 COVID-19 vaccine. The J gene is TRBJ2-6, the V gene TRBV16; D remains unclear. Sequences were derived from peripheral blood, sampled 28 days after the second AZD1222 dose. In DNA, the CDR3 is TGTGCCAGCAGCCCCGTCCCGCGCTCTGGGGCCAACGTCCTGACTTTC. Translating gives CASSPVPRSGANVLTF.